The 9 T cell receptor beta chains presented below share a single source sample, sequenced in a study of OX40 agonist ivuxolimab in advanced cancers. Libraries came from the immunoSEQ multiplex PCR assay. In TCRdb, the immuneACCESS table is reduced to in-frame sequences with V and J assigned. These tables do not hold every clone; where another copy was compared, an unresolved V gene accounts for under half, and the others remain unexplained. This sample holds around 68,000 clones; about 91% were observed only once. About 1% of the sample belongs to the ten largest clones. Sample: CD4+ or CD8+ T cells sorted from blood, taken in a trial of the OX40 agonist ivuxolimab. Receptor source: an adult with an advanced solid tumor such as melanoma, head and neck, liver or kidney cancer.

This chain joins TRBV11-2 and TRBJ2-7, with 7 bases that match TRBD1. Germline values: CDR1 SGHAT, CDR2 FQNNGV. V dropped 2 bases and J dropped 2; count of bases not matched to a gene: 15. This CDR3 is built from 18 residues. In DNA, the CDR3 is TGTGCCAGCAGCTTAACAGGGTCCCCAGGGGGAACGCCCTACGAGCAGTACTTC. Its protein is CASSLTGSPGGTPYEQYF.

This chain connects TRBV5-8 to TRBJ2-5, with unresolved D. The CDR3 length is 13 residues. The germline CDR1 and CDR2 sequences are SGHTS and YDEGEE. V was cut by 0 bases and J by 5 bases, with 8 bases left in between. The CDR3 loop reads CASSLVLGETQYF. CDR3 coding DNA: TGTGCCAGCAGCTTGGTCCTTGGGGAGACCCAGTACTTC.

This clone came up once. The chain combines TRBV5-1 with TRBJ2-7; 8 bases match TRBD2. Per germline, CDR1 SGHRS and CDR2 YFSETQ. The CDR3 loop spans 15 amino acids. V lost 0 bases, J lost 7 bases, and 9 bases stayed unmatched. In DNA, the CDR3 is TGCGCCAGCAGCTTGGTTCTTAGCGGGAACGGGGAGCAGTACTTC. This translates into CASSLVLSGNGEQYF.

The chain combines TRBV15 with TRBJ2-7; D uncertain. Germline-derived CDR1 and CDR2 are LNHNV and YYDKDF (reference sequence). Between the trimmed V and J ends, which lost 3 bases and 2 bases, there was a span of 8 bases. The CDR3 has 13 residues. The CDR3 protein is CATSSQRAYEQYF. The DNA of the CDR3 is TGTGCCACCAGCAGCCAGAGAGCCTACGAGCAGTACTTC.

CDR3 region: CASSPQDRGGYEQYF. CDR3 nucleotide sequence: TGTGCCAGCTCCCCCCAGGACAGGGGAGGCTACGAGCAGTACTTC. The rearrangement uses TRBV18 and TRBJ2-7, with 9 nucleotides matching TRBD1. Germline-derived CDR1 and CDR2 are KGHSH and LQKENI. The CDR3 totals 15 residues. With 6 bases clipped from V and 3 bases from J, the junction kept 9 bases outside the gene matches.

The chain recombines TRBV9 with TRBJ2-7, with 7 positions matching TRBD1. Germline CDR1 reads SGDLS; CDR2 reads YYNGEE. The CDR3 is made up of 13 amino acids. J lost 5 bases, V lost 3 bases, and 5 bases had no gene match. Here the CDR3 DNA reads TGTGCCAGCAGCGGAGGGGGCTTGGACGAGCAGTACTTC. This gives the protein CASSGGGLDEQYF.

The chain carries TRBV9 and TRBJ1-2, with TRBD1 identical over 9 bases. In germline, CDR1 is SGDLS, CDR2 YYNGEE. The ends lost 3 bases at V and 0 bases at J; junction bases unmatched: 6. The CDR3 has 16 residues. CDR3 coding DNA: TGTGCCAGCAGCGAGTCCAGGACAGGGGCTAACTATGGCTACACCTTC. Its translation is CASSESRTGANYGYTF. Based on the CDR3 plus reference TRBV9 and TRBJ1-2, the full variable domain is DSGVTQTPKHLITATGQRVTLRCSPRSGDLSVYWYQQSLDQGLQFLIQYYNGEERAKGNILERFSAQQFPDLHSELNLSSLELGDSALYFCASSESRTGANYGYTFGSGTRLTVV.

V gene TRBV5-1 combines with J gene TRBJ2-5; 10 bases are a match to TRBD1. J lost 5 bases, V lost 0 bases, and 1 base had no gene match. This CDR3 has 14 residues. Germline V gene data show CDR1 as SGHRS and CDR2 as YFSETQ. The CDR3 spells CASSLGQGAETQYF. DNA for the CDR3: TGCGCCAGCAGCTTGGGACAGGGGGCGGAGACCCAGTACTTC.

The chain couples TRBV5-6 to TRBJ2-7; 8 bases fit TRBD1. With V trimmed by 4 bases and J by 5 bases, 8 bases remained unmatched. Germline V lookup: CDR1 SGHDT, CDR2 YYEEEE. The CDR3 is 14 residues long. The CDR3 coding sequence is TGTGCCAGCAGCCAGGACAGGGTCCACCACGAGCAGTACTTC. Its translation is CASSQDRVHHEQYF.